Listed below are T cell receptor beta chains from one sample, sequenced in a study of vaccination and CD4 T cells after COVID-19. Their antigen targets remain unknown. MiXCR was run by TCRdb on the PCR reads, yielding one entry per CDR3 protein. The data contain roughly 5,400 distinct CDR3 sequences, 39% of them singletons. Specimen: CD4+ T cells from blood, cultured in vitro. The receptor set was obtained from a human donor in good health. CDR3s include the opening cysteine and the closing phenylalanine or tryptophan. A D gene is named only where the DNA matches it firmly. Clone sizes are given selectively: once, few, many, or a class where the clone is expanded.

DNA: TGTGCCAGCAGTCTCTCGAGCACCGGGGAGCTGTTTTTT; CDR3: CASSLSSTGELFF; V: TRBV12-3/TRBV12-4; size: .; J: TRBJ2-2; D: .
DNA: TGCAGTGCTCGGACAGGGGGGAACACCGGGGAGCTGTTTTTT; CDR3: CSARTGGNTGELFF; V: TRBV20-1; size: .; J: TRBJ2-2; D: TRBD1
DNA: TGTGCCATCAGTATGCGACAGGGCTATGGCTACACCTTC; CDR3: CAISMRQGYGYTF; V: TRBV10-3; size: .; J: TRBJ1-2; D: TRBD1
DNA: TGCAGTGCCCTCCCGGGGCAAAAGACTGAAGCTTTCTTT; CDR3: CSALPGQKTEAFF; V: TRBV20-1; size: few; J: TRBJ1-1; D: .
DNA: TGTGCCAGCGACTTCGGCTCCTATAATTCACCCCTCCACTTT; CDR3: CASDFGSYNSPLHF; V: TRBV4-2; size: .; J: TRBJ1-6; D: .
DNA: TGCAGTGCACCGGGGTACCCCAATGAGCAGTTCTTC; CDR3: CSAPGYPNEQFF; V: TRBV20-1; size: .; J: TRBJ2-1; D: .
DNA: TGCAGTGCTCCCCTACCGAGTAAACCGGACGAGCAGTACTTC; CDR3: CSAPLPSKPDEQYF; V: TRBV20-1; size: .; J: TRBJ2-7; D: .
DNA: TGTGCCAGTAGTATGCACGGGTATACGCAGTATTTT; CDR3: CASSMHGYTQYF; V: TRBV19; size: few; J: TRBJ2-3; D: .
DNA: TGTGCCACCAGTGCCACGACAGGTGCAGATACGCAGTATTTT; CDR3: CATSATTGADTQYF; V: TRBV24-1; size: few; J: TRBJ2-3; D: .
DNA: TGCACCAGCAGCAAAGACAGATCCACAACACGGGGAGGAGCTTTCTTT; CDR3: CTSSKDRSTTRGGAFF; V: TRBV1; size: few; J: TRBJ1-1; D: .
DNA: TGTGCCAGCTCACAGGGGGGACAGGGCTTCCACGAGCAGTACTTC; CDR3: CASSQGGQGFHEQYF; V: TRBV18; size: .; J: TRBJ2-7; D: TRBD1
DNA: TGCAGTGCTAGCGGAACAGGGGTTGGAGCGAACACTGAAGCTTTCTTT; CDR3: CSASGTGVGANTEAFF; V: TRBV20-1; size: .; J: TRBJ1-1; D: TRBD1
DNA: TGTGCCAGCAGCCAAAGTCCGCGGGGGGCTAGGTATGGCTACACCTTC; CDR3: CASSQSPRGARYGYTF; V: TRBV6-1; size: .; J: TRBJ1-2; D: .
DNA: TGTGCCAGCTGGGCTGCCGGGGTTGGCGAGCAGTACTTC; CDR3: CASWAAGVGEQYF; V: TRBV27; size: few; J: TRBJ2-7; D: .
DNA: TGTGCCAGCAGTTTAGGTGATGGGGACACTGAAGCTTTCTTT; CDR3: CASSLGDGDTEAFF; V: TRBV27; size: .; J: TRBJ1-1; D: .
DNA: TGTGCCAGCAGTCTAGGGACATTAAATAATTCACCCCTCCACTTT; CDR3: CASSLGTLNNSPLHF; V: TRBV27; size: few; J: TRBJ1-6; D: .
DNA: TGTGCCAGCAGTGAATTTAACAGGGACTACGAGCAGTACTTC; CDR3: CASSEFNRDYEQYF; V: TRBV6-1; size: .; J: TRBJ2-7; D: .
DNA: TGTGCCAGCAGTTTCTCTACCTACGAGCAGTACTTC; CDR3: CASSFSTYEQYF; V: TRBV28; size: .; J: TRBJ2-7; D: .
DNA: TGCAGTGCCACCTCCGGGAGAGGGGCCACAGATACGCAGTATTTT; CDR3: CSATSGRGATDTQYF; V: TRBV20-1; size: .; J: TRBJ2-3; D: .
DNA: TGCAGTGCTAGAGGACCGGGCTCGAATGAAAAACTGTTTTTT; CDR3: CSARGPGSNEKLFF; V: TRBV20-1; size: .; J: TRBJ1-4; D: .
DNA: TGTGCCAGCAGCCCCGGAGCTGTGTCGGCCAATCAGCCCCAGCATTTT; CDR3: CASSPGAVSANQPQHF; V: TRBV6-1; size: few; J: TRBJ1-5; D: .